This T cell receptor beta chain originates from a study of neoadjuvant anti-PD-1 for oral cavity cancer. Study results and caveats: With three patients per group, TCR findings need larger cohorts.

The V gene end was trimmed by 2 bases and the J gene end by 4 bases; junction bases not matched to a gene: 4. This CDR3 region has 14 residues. The V gene's germline CDR1 is SQVTM and CDR2 ANQGSEA. Time point noted: after neoadjuvant nivolumab, at surgical resection. No culture or expansion preceded analysis of these blood cells. Only in-frame clones appear in the TCRdb table, and some are missing; sequencing was by immunoSEQ multiplex PCR. The data contain tens of thousands of clones, 85% to 90% of them singletons. With regard to this clone: Its target is not known.

The receptor comes from a person aged 40 to 85 with oral cavity squamous cell carcinoma. The chain uses TRBV29-1 and TRBJ2-1; 8 nucleotides line up with TRBD2. This material consisted of PBMCs, taken after nivolumab (anti-PD-1) treatment. The CDR3 is CSVEMASGYNEQFF. DNA for the CDR3: TGCAGCGTTGAAATGGCTAGCGGGTACAATGAGCAGTTCTTC.